Shown below are 19 T cell receptor beta chains from a single sample sequenced in a study of blood T cell repertoires in COVID-19 (dated by TCRdb to about 2020). The protocol used for the library was the immunoSEQ multiplex PCR assay. TCRdb mirrors the immuneACCESS table, restricted to in-frame sequences. Some clones are absent from its copies; in checked studies, under half trace to an unresolved V gene, and the reason for the others is unknown. The sample table records around 180,000 clones; approximately 73% of these occur just once. About a sixth of the sample belongs to the ten largest clones. The sample was PBMCs or T cells enriched from blood (not recorded which). The source of these receptors is a woman aged 50 to 60 with acute COVID-19.

This clone was observed a few times. The V and J genes are TRBV28 and TRBJ1-1; D is unclear. Germline V CDR1 and CDR2: MDHEN, SYDVKM. The length of the CDR3 is 11 residues. With 2 bases removed from V and 8 bases from J, the gap between germline ends came to 6 bases. The chain's CDR3 is CASSLGPEAFF. The CDR3 DNA is TGTGCCAGCAGTTTAGGCCCCGAAGCTTTCTTT.

The rearrangement joins TRBV6-1 to TRBJ1-4; 9 bases map to TRBD1. The V and J ends lost 1 base and 0 bases, in that order; junction bases with no gene match: 9. This CDR3 contains 19 residues. Looked up from germline, CDR1 is MNHNS and CDR2 is SASEGT. CDR3 DNA sequence: TGTGCCAGCAGTGAAGTAGGACAGGGGCTCCCCTCAACTAATGAAAAACTGTTTTTT. Amino acid sequence: CASSEVGQGLPSTNEKLFF.

This chain links TRBV7-2 with TRBJ2-2; the match to TRBD2 covers 7 bases. Germline V CDR1 and CDR2: SGHTA, FQGNSA. The trim removed 1 base at V and 1 base at J, leaving 3 bases unmatched. This CDR3 is 16 amino acids long. The CDR3, as DNA: TGTGCCAGCAGCTTAGGAGTAGCGGGGAACACCGGGGAGCTGTTTTTT. Translation: CASSLGVAGNTGELFF.

The chain joins TRBV7-3 to TRBJ1-5; D is ambiguous. V was trimmed by 6 bases and J by 4 bases, leaving 13 bases between them. The CDR3 extends over 14 amino acids. In germline, CDR1 is SGHTA, CDR2 FQGTGA. As DNA, the CDR3 is TGTGCCAGCAGAGCAAGCCGGGTTAATCAGCCCCAGCATTTT. The encoded protein is CASRASRVNQPQHF.

This chain joins TRBV6-1 and TRBJ2-2, with D possibly matching TRBD2 (6 bases). The germline V gene has CDR1 MNHNS and CDR2 SASEGT. CDR3 length: 15 amino acids. The V and J ends lost 2 bases and 6 bases respectively, with 13 bases between them. In DNA, the CDR3 is TGTGCCAGCAGTGAAAGGACTACGGGTCCCGGGGAGCTGTTTTTT. Translation: CASSERTTGPGELFF.

The chain has TRBV3-1 (or the pseudogene TRBV3-2) and TRBJ1-1; D may be TRBD1 (5 bases). Germline assignment: CDR1 LGHDT and CDR2 YNNKEL (reference sequence). The germline V and J ends were trimmed by 6 bases and 4 bases, with 18 bases remaining between them. The CDR3 length is 15 residues. CDR3 sequence: CASRGLGKGSTEAFF. The CDR3 region has the DNA TGTGCCAGCAGGGGACTGGGGAAGGGATCCACTGAAGCTTTCTTT.

The genes are TRBV7-2 and TRBJ2-3, with TRBD2 matching 10 bases. The V and J ends lost 3 bases and 1 base, in that order; junction bases with no gene match: 4. Germline V gene lookup returns CDR1 SGHTA and CDR2 FQGNSA. This CDR3 is built from 16 residues. CDR3 coding DNA: TGTGCCAGCAGCTTGTGGGGGACTAGCGGCACAGATACGCAGTATTTT. Translated: CASSLWGTSGTDTQYF.

The chain couples TRBV24-1 to TRBJ2-5; TRBD1 might be the D (6 bases). This CDR3 contains 15 residues. The V end lost 10 bases, the J end lost 5 bases, and 22 bases lay between the germline ends. Germline V gene sequence: CDR1 KGHDR, CDR2 SFDVKD. The chain's CDR3 is CATGVSTGGLETQYF. CDR3 sequence (DNA): TGTGCCACGGGCGTGTCGACAGGTGGGTTGGAGACCCAGTACTTC.

The chain has TRBV27 and TRBJ2-1; possibly TRBD1 for D (6 bases). CDR3 length: 16 residues. In germline, CDR1 is MNHEY, CDR2 SMNVEV (reference sequence). V lost 7 bases and J 0 bases, leaving 16 bases between the germline ends. CDR3 nucleotides: TGTGCCAGCACCTTCCTCCAGGGGAGCTCCTACAATGAGCAGTTCTTC. It codes for CASTFLQGSSYNEQFF.

The chain uses TRBV18 and TRBJ2-5; 9 positions match TRBD1. CDR1 and CDR2 (germline): KGHSH, LQKENI. With 6 bases clipped from V and 4 bases from J, the junction kept 3 bases outside the gene matches. CDR3 length equals 13 residues. CDR3: CASSPDRGETQYF. The CDR3 DNA reads as TGTGCCAGCTCGCCGGACAGGGGAGAGACCCAGTACTTC.

This clone was detected once. The rearrangement joins TRBV7-2 to TRBJ2-5; tentatively, D is TRBD1 (5 bases). Germline V lookup: CDR1 SGHTA, CDR2 FQGNSA. This CDR3 is built from 14 residues. The V gene lost 6 bases and the J gene lost 1 base, with 12 bases spanning the gap. CDR3 residues: CASSLQALQETQYF. DNA for the CDR3: TGTGCCAGCAGTTTACAGGCCCTCCAAGAGACCCAGTACTTC.

CDR3 coding DNA: TGTGCCAGTAGTCCAGGGACAGGGAGAGTGGGCACTGAAGCTTTCTTT. Amino acids: CASSPGTGRVGTEAFF. The J gene is TRBJ1-1, the V gene TRBV19, with TRBD1 matching over 9 bases. Germline values: CDR1 LNHDA, CDR2 SQIVND (reference sequence). The CDR3 is 16 amino acids. J was trimmed by 4 bases and V by 5 bases; bases with no gene match: 11.

The chain carries TRBV6-4 and TRBJ2-7; TRBD1 agrees at 8 bases. V shed 6 bases, J shed 5 bases, and the junction held 9 bases outside the gene matches. The CDR3 consists of 14 residues. Per germline, CDR1 MRHNA and CDR2 SNTAGT. Here the CDR3 reads CASSEPTGVHEQYV. In DNA form, the CDR3 reads TGTGCCAGCAGCGAGCCGACAGGGGTGCACGAGCAGTACGTC.

V is TRBV7-9 and J is TRBJ1-2; a possible D gene is TRBD1 (5 bases). Trimming cost V 5 bases and J 5 bases, with 15 bases left between them. The V gene's germline CDR1 is SEHNR and CDR2 FQNEAQ (reference sequence). The CDR3 runs 14 residues. The CDR3 DNA reads as TGTGCCAGCAGCCCTGTCGCGGGGCCTTATGGCTACACCTTC. This translates into CASSPVAGPYGYTF.

This chain uses TRBV18 with TRBJ1-1, with D perhaps TRBD1 (5 bases). Germline CDR1 is KGHSH and CDR2 is LQKENI. Trimming left V 3 bases short and J 4 bases short, with 12 bases between. The CDR3 length is 14 residues. Here the CDR3 DNA reads TGTGCCAGCTCACCCTTCGATAGGGGCACTGAAGCTTTCTTT. Translated: CASSPFDRGTEAFF.

The chain is built from TRBV9 and TRBJ1-5; 10 nucleotides line up with TRBD1. V lost 4 bases and J lost 9; bases outside the gene matches: 7. Germline V CDR1 and CDR2: SGDLS, YYNGEE. This CDR3 region has 14 residues. DNA of the CDR3: TGTGCCAGCAGCTCATCGGGACAGGGGCTGCCCCAGCATTTT. Its protein is CASSSSGQGLPQHF. The whole variable domain, remainder taken from reference TRBV9 and TRBJ1-5, is DSGVTQTPKHLITATGQRVTLRCSPRSGDLSVYWYQQSLDQGLQFLIQYYNGEERAKGNILERFSAQQFPDLHSELNLSSLELGDSALYFCASSSSGQGLPQHFGDGTRLSIL.

This clone has just one count. The chain is built from TRBV5-8 and TRBJ2-5; TRBD1 agrees at 7 bases. V gave up 4 bases and J gave up 7 bases; unmatched junction bases: 10. The CDR3 spans 14 residues. Germline V gene sequence: CDR1 SGHTS, CDR2 YDEGEE. This CDR3 reads CASSPRDRVGTQYF. In DNA form, the CDR3 reads TGTGCCAGCAGCCCCCGAGACAGGGTGGGGACCCAGTACTTC.

The V and J genes are TRBV7-3 and TRBJ2-2, with 9 bases identical to TRBD2. Trimming cost V 2 bases and J 2 bases; bases outside gene matches: 6. The V gene's germline CDR1 is SGHTA and CDR2 FQGTGA. The CDR3 contains 17 residues. CDR3 coding DNA: TGTGCCAGCAGCTTAGGCGGGGGGGCCATCAACACCGGGGAGCTGTTTTTT. Its translation is CASSLGGGAINTGELFF.

Notes on this clone: A far larger clone lies a single base away; this is likely a read error. V and J are TRBV5-1 and TRBJ1-1, with no clear D. The ends were cut back, 0 bases at V and 1 base at J, with 7 bases in the middle. Germline assignment: CDR1 SGHRS and CDR2 YFSETQ. CDR3 length equals 14 residues. The CDR3 bases are TGCGCCAGCAGCTTGGGGGGAGAGAACACTGAAGCTTTCTTT. This encodes CASSLGGENTEAFF.